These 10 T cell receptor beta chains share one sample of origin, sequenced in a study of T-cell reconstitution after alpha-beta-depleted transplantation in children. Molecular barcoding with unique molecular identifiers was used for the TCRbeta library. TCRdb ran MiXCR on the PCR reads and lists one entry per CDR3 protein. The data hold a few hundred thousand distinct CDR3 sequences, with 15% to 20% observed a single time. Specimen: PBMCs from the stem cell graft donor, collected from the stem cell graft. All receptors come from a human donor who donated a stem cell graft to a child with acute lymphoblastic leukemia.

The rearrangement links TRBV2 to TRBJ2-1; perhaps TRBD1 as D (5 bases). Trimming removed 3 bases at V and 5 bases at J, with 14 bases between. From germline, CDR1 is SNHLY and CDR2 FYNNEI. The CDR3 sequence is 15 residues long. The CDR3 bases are TGTGCCAGCAGTGAGGGCCAGGGTATTAACAATGAGCAGTTCTTC. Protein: CASSEGQGINNEQFF.

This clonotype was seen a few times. The CDR3 here is CSAGNLANYGYTF. CDR3 sequence (DNA): TGCAGTGCTGGAAACCTGGCTAACTATGGCTACACCTTC. The chain joins TRBV20-1 to TRBJ1-2; D is uncertain. The V end lost 5 bases, the J end lost 0 bases, and 10 bases lay between the germline ends. There are 13 residues in the CDR3. Germline lookup yields CDR1 DFQATT and CDR2 SNEGSKA (reference sequence).

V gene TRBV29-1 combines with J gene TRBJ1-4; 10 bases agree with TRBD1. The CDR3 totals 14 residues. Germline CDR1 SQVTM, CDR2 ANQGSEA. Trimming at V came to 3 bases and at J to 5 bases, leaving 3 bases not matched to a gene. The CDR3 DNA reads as TGCAGCGTTGACCCGGGACAGGGGAATGAAAAACTGTTTTTT. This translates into CSVDPGQGNEKLFF.

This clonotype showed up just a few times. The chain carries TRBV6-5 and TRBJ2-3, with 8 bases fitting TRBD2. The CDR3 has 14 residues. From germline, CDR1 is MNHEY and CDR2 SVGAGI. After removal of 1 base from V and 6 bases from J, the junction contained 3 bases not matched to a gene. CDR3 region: CASSYFGGRDTQYF. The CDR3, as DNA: TGTGCCAGCAGTTACTTTGGCGGGAGGGATACGCAGTATTTT.

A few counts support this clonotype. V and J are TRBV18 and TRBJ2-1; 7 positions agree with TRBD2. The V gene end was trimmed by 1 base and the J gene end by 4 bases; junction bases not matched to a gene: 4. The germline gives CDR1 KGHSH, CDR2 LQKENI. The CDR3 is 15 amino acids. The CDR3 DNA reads TGTGCCAGCTCACCACTAGCGGGTTATTACAATGAGCAGTTCTTC. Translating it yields CASSPLAGYYNEQFF.

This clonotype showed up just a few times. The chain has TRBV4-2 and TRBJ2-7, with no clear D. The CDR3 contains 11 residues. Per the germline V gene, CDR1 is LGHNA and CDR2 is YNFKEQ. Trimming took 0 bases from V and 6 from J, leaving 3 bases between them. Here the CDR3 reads CASSQEAEQYF. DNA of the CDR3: TGTGCCAGCAGCCAAGAGGCCGAGCAGTACTTC.

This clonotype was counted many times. CDR3 in DNA: TGCGCCAGCAGCTTGGTGGGGGTGATGACCCCTCAGCAGTTCTTC. It encodes CASSLVGVMTPQQFF. V usage is TRBV5-1 and J usage is TRBJ2-1; the D call may be TRBD1 or TRBD2 (5 bases each). Trimming took 0 bases from V and 11 from J, leaving 18 bases between them. Germline V gives CDR1 SGHRS, CDR2 YFSETQ. CDR3 length equals 15 residues. Combining the CDR3 with reference TRBV5-1 and TRBJ2-1 gives the whole variable domain KAGVTQTPRYLIKTRGQQVTLSCSPISGHRSVSWYQQTPGQGLQFLFEYFSETQRNKGNFPGRFSGRQFSNSRSEMNVSTLELGDSALYLCASSLVGVMTPQQFFGPGTRLTVL.

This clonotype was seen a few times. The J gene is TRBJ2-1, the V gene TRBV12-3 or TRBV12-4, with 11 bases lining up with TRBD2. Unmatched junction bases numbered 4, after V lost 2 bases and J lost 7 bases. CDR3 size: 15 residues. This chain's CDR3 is CASSLIAGGINEQFF. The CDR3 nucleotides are TGTGCCAGCAGTTTAATAGCGGGAGGGATTAATGAGCAGTTCTTC.

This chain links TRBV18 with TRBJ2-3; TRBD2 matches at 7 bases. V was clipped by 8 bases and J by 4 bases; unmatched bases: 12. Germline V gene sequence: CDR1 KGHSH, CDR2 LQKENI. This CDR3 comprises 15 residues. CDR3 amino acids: CASREAGKASDTQYF. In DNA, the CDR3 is TGTGCCAGCCGGGAGGCGGGCAAAGCTTCAGATACGCAGTATTTT.

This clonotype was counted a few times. DNA of the CDR3: TGCGCCAGCCGTAGCGGGGGGACCTACGAGCAGTACTTC. Its translation is CASRSGGTYEQYF. J is TRBJ2-7 and V is TRBV5-1; 10 bases agree with TRBD2. Germline CDR1 SGHRS, CDR2 YFSETQ. V shed 7 bases and J 2 bases; nucleotides not matched to a gene: 3. This CDR3 region has 13 residues.